Listed below are T cell receptor beta chains from one sample, sequenced in a study of OX40 agonist ivuxolimab in advanced cancers. Profiling relied on immunoSEQ multiplex PCR, and the TCRdb table lists in-frame clones only, not all of them. Here the sample spans roughly 65,000 clones, 85% to 90% being singletons. Here the sequenced sample was CD4+ or CD8+ T cells sorted from blood, taken in a trial of the OX40 agonist ivuxolimab. The receptors come from an adult with an advanced solid tumor such as melanoma, head and neck, liver or kidney cancer. CDR3s include the opening cysteine and the closing phenylalanine or tryptophan. The order of the fields is D gene, J gene, clone size, V gene, CDR3 DNA, CDR3 protein. A D gene is named only where the DNA matches it firmly. Where a row states a size, it is once, few, many or the class of an expanded clone; other rows omit it.

TRBD1 | TRBJ2-1 | . | TRBV6-5 | TGTGCCAGCAGTTTCACCCGGGACAGGGGGAACAATGAGCAGTTCTTC | CASSFTRDRGNNEQFF
. | TRBJ1-4 | . | TRBV5-1 | TGCGCCAGCAGCTTGGAAGGCAGTAGGATTGAAAAACTGTTTTTT | CASSLEGSRIEKLFF
. | TRBJ1-5 | . | TRBV15 | TGTGCCACCAGCAGAGACAGGTATAGCAATCAGCCCCAGCATTTT | CATSRDRYSNQPQHF
TRBD1 | TRBJ2-5 | . | TRBV5-1 | TGCGCCAGCAGCTTGGGACAGGGGGCGAGAGAGACCCAGTACTTC | CASSLGQGARETQYF
. | TRBJ2-1 | once | TRBV7-9 | TGTGCCAGCAGCCGAGGGTTCAATGAGCAGTTCTTC | CASSRGFNEQFF
. | TRBJ2-3 | . | TRBV11-2 | TGTGCCAGCAGCTTAGATCCCCCGGGGGCCCGAGATACGCAGTATTTT | CASSLDPPGARDTQYF
. | TRBJ1-3 | . | TRBV28 | TGTGCCAGCAGTTTGACCCGAAACACCATATATTTT | CASSLTRNTIYF
. | TRBJ2-7 | . | TRBV29-1 | TGCAGCGTTGCGAGGGGAGGCTCCTACGAGCAGTACTTC | CSVARGGSYEQYF
. | TRBJ1-4 | . | TRBV11-2 | TGTGCCAGCAGTAAGGGGGCTAATGAAAAACTGTTTTTT | CASSKGANEKLFF
TRBD1 | TRBJ1-2 | . | TRBV27 | TGTGCCAGCAGTTTATGGGCAGGGGGCGGGTATGGCTACACCTTC | CASSLWAGGGYGYTF
TRBD1 | TRBJ2-1 | . | TRBV30 | TGTGCCTGGAACAGGGGGGTGGGTAATGAGCAGTTCTTC | CAWNRGVGNEQFF
. | TRBJ2-7 | . | TRBV7-2 | TGTGCCAGCAGCGGGGACTTGAGAAGCTCCTACGAGCAGTACTTC | CASSGDLRSSYEQYF
. | TRBJ1-5 | . | TRBV7-2 | TGTGCCAGCAGCTTAGCGCTGGGTCAGCCCCAGCATTTT | CASSLALGQPQHF
TRBD2 | TRBJ2-5 | . | TRBV11-3 | TGTGCCAGCAGTCGAACTGGACTAGCGGGAGGAAGGAGGGAGACCCAGTACTTC | CASSRTGLAGGRRETQYF
. | TRBJ2-1 | . | TRBV4-3 | TGCGCCAGCAGCCAAGGAGGTCGGGCGAAAGCCTACAATGAGCAGTTCTTC | CASSQGGRAKAYNEQFF
TRBD1 | TRBJ2-7 | . | TRBV6-5 | TGTGCCAGCAGTTACAAACAGGGGTTCGGCGAGCAGTACTTC | CASSYKQGFGEQYF
TRBD2 | TRBJ2-1 | once | TRBV13 | TGTGCCAGCAGCCTTAGCGGGGAAACTTACAATGAGCAGTTCTTC | CASSLSGETYNEQFF
TRBD2 | TRBJ2-3 | . | TRBV7-9 | TGTGCCAGCAGCTTTGGGACTAGCCTTCGCACAGATACGCAGTATTTT | CASSFGTSLRTDTQYF
TRBD2 | TRBJ2-3 | . | TRBV5-1 | TGCGCCAGCAGCCTGGGGACTAGCGGAACCTCAGATACGCAGTATTTT | CASSLGTSGTSDTQYF
. | TRBJ2-3 | . | TRBV25-1 | TGTGCCAGCAATGAGCGCTTCGGAGATACGCAGTATTTT | CASNERFGDTQYF
. | TRBJ1-5 | . | TRBV15 | TGTGCCACCTCACGCGGGGCAATAAGCAATCAGCCCCAGCATTTT | CATSRGAISNQPQHF
. | TRBJ2-5 | . | TRBV28 | TGTGCCAGCAGTTTAGGGTTGGGCAGGGGTAAGACCCAGTACTTC | CASSLGLGRGKTQYF
. | TRBJ2-5 | . | TRBV19 | TGTGCCAGTAAGAGGTCGGGGCCGCTTCAAGAGACCCAGTACTTC | CASKRSGPLQETQYF
. | TRBJ2-3 | once | TRBV5-1 | TGCGCCAGCAGCTTGGGAAACACAGATACGCAGTATTTT | CASSLGNTDTQYF
. | TRBJ2-5 | once | TRBV7-2 | TGTGCCAGCAGCTGGCGTGCGGACTCGGAGACCCAGTACTTC | CASSWRADSETQYF
. | TRBJ2-2 | . | TRBV10-3 | TGTGCCATCAGTGGGAAATCCGGGGAGCTGTTTTTT | CAISGKSGELFF
. | TRBJ2-1 | . | TRBV2 | TGTGCCAGCAGTGAAGCATGGTCAGGGGTTTACAATGAGCAGTTCTTC | CASSEAWSGVYNEQFF
TRBD1 | TRBJ2-1 | . | TRBV27 | TGTGCCAGCAGTCCTCTGGGACAGGGGGCGCAGAATGAGCAGTTCTTC | CASSPLGQGAQNEQFF
. | TRBJ2-7 | . | TRBV5-4 | TGTGCCAGCAGCTTACTAGCCGGCGAGCAGTACTTC | CASSLLAGEQYF
. | TRBJ2-7 | . | TRBV28 | TGTGCCAGCAGACCCCCCTCCGGGAGACTCGGTGAGCAGTACTTC | CASRPPSGRLGEQYF
. | TRBJ2-7 | . | TRBV7-2 | TGTGCCAGCAGCTTTGGCAGGTCCTACGAGCAGTACTTC | CASSFGRSYEQYF
. | TRBJ2-4 | . | TRBV6-6 | TGTGCCAGCAGTTTGGCCAAAAACATTCAGTACTTC | CASSLAKNIQYF
TRBD1 | TRBJ2-3 | . | TRBV7-3 | TGTGCCAGCAGCTTAGGGGGACAGGGTAGTACGCAGTATTTT | CASSLGGQGSTQYF
. | TRBJ2-5 | . | TRBV28 | TGTGCCAGCAGTTTGGGGGGCGTCACTGGGGAGACCCAGTACTTC | CASSLGGVTGETQYF
TRBD2 | TRBJ2-3 | once | TRBV9 | TGTGCCAGCAGCGTAGTGTCTAGCGGGGGCACAGATACGCAGTATTTT | CASSVVSSGGTDTQYF
. | TRBJ1-3 | . | TRBV11-2 | TGTGCCAGCAGCTTAGTGGCTGAGGCACGGTCTGGAAACACCATATATTTT | CASSLVAEARSGNTIYF
. | TRBJ1-3 | . | TRBV5-6 | TGTGCCAGCAGCCATTTCAAGGAAAACACCATATATTTT | CASSHFKENTIYF
. | TRBJ2-5 | . | TRBV7-3 | TGTGCCAGCAGCGCAAGTTCCCAAGAGACCCAGTACTTC | CASSASSQETQYF
. | TRBJ2-7 | . | TRBV29-1 | TGCAGCGTTGGCTATGACAGCAACTACGAGCAGTACTTC | CSVGYDSNYEQYF
TRBD1 | TRBJ1-1 | . | TRBV2 | TGTGCCAGCAGTGGACAGGGGAGCACTGAAGCTTTCTTT | CASSGQGSTEAFF
. | TRBJ2-2 | . | TRBV5-1 | TGCGCCAGCAGCTTGGAGGGACCGGCCACCGGGGAGCTGTTTTTT | CASSLEGPATGELFF
. | TRBJ1-3 | . | TRBV6-5 | TGTGCCAGCAGTTACTCGCTGGGAAGCTCTGGAAACACCATATATTTT | CASSYSLGSSGNTIYF
. | TRBJ1-3 | . | TRBV7-2 | TGTGCCAGCAGCCGGAGGGTTCGAAACACCATATATTTT | CASSRRVRNTIYF
TRBD2 | TRBJ2-7 | . | TRBV25-1 | TGTGCCAGCAGTGCCTCTAGCGGGAGTCGGAACGAGCAGTACTTC | CASSASSGSRNEQYF
. | TRBJ2-1 | . | TRBV28 | TGTGCCAGCAGTACGACTTTCCCAGTAGCCCGCTACAATGAGCAGTTCTTC | CASSTTFPVARYNEQFF
TRBD1 | TRBJ1-6 | . | TRBV4-3 | TGCGCCAGCAGCCATAGTAGGGACAGGGGTTTCTCACCCCTCCACTTT | CASSHSRDRGFSPLHF
TRBD2 | TRBJ2-7 | once | TRBV28 | TGTGCCAGCAGTTTGAGACTAGCGGGAGTCTCCGAGCAGTACTTC | CASSLRLAGVSEQYF
TRBD1 | TRBJ1-6 | . | TRBV4-1 | TGCGCCAGCAGCCAAGATCCAGGGGGAGGTTCACCCCTCCACTTT | CASSQDPGGGSPLHF
TRBD1 | TRBJ1-2 | . | TRBV5-1 | TGCGCCAGCAGCGCAACCGGGACAGGGGGCGACTATGGCTACACCTTC | CASSATGTGGDYGYTF
TRBD1 | TRBJ2-2 | . | TRBV7-2 | TGTGCCAGCAGCTTAACCCTGACAGGGACCACCGGGGAGCTGTTTTTT | CASSLTLTGTTGELFF
TRBD2 | TRBJ2-7 | . | TRBV18 | TGTGCCAGCTCATCCTCGATAGCGGGAGGGCCAGACGAGCAGTACTTC | CASSSSIAGGPDEQYF
TRBD2 | TRBJ2-1 | . | TRBV28 | TGTGCCAGCAGGGGTCGGCGGGAGGGGTACAATGAGCAGTTCTTC | CASRGRREGYNEQFF
TRBD2 | TRBJ2-3 | . | TRBV7-3 | TGTGCCAGCAGCTTAGCGGGGGGCAACACAGATACGCAGTATTTT | CASSLAGGNTDTQYF
. | TRBJ1-2 | . | TRBV6-5 | TGTGCCAGCAGTCGCGGAGAGCGTTCTAACTATGGCTACACCTTC | CASSRGERSNYGYTF
. | TRBJ2-4 | . | TRBV6-1 | TGTGCCAGCAGATTGACAAGAGAGCACATTCAGTACTTC | CASRLTREHIQYF